What follows is one T cell receptor (beta chain) and its context. This entry belongs to a study of cytomegalovirus exposure and HLA in healthy donors. The V and J ends lost 7 bases and 3 bases, in that order; junction bases with no gene match: 3. Germline assignment: CDR1 SNHLY and CDR2 FYNNEI. The CDR3 contains 13 residues. The study ran its PCR with 60 Vbeta and 13 Jbeta primers. Data came from immunoSEQ multiplex PCR; TCRdb stores just in-frame clones and leaves some out. The profile shows about 160,000 clones, around 80% of them singletons. The sequenced material came from PBMCs. The sequence was collected from a male donor in good health and CMV-seropositive. The V call is TRBV2, the J call TRBJ2-1, with 7 bases matching TRBD2. The CDR3 loop is CASTGDYYNEQFF. Written as DNA, the CDR3 is TGTGCCAGCACGGGGGACTACTACAATGAGCAGTTCTTC. The full variable domain, completed using reference TRBV2 and TRBJ2-1, is EPEVTQTPSHQVTQMGQEVILRCVPISNHLYFYWYRQILGQKVEFLVSFYNNEISEKSEIFDDQFSVERPDGSNFTLKIRSTKLEDSAMYFCASTGDYYNEQFFGPGTRLTVL.